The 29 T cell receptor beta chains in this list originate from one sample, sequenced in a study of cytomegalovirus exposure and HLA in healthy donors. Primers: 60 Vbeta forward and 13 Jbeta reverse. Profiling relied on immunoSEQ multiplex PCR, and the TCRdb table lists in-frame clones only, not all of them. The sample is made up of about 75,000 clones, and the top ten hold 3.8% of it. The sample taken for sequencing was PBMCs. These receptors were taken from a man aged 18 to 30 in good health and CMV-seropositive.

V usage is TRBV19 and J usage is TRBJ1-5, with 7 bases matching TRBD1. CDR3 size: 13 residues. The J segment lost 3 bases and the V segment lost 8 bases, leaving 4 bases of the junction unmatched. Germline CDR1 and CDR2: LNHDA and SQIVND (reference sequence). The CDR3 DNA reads TGTGCCAGTTCGGGACAGAACAATCAGCCCCAGCATTTT. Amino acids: CASSGQNNQPQHF.

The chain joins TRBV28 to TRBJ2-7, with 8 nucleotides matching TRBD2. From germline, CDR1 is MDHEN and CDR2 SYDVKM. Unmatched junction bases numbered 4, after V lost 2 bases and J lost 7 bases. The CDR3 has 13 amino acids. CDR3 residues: CASSLASGYEQYF. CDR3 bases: TGTGCCAGCAGTTTAGCTAGCGGGTATGAGCAGTACTTC.

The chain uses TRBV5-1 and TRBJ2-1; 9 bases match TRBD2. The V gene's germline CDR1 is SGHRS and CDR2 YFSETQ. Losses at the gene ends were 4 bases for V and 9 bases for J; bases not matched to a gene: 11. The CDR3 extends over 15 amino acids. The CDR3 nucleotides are TGCGCCAGCAGCCCGGAGTCCGGACTAGCGCGTGAGCAGTTCTTC. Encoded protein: CASSPESGLAREQFF.

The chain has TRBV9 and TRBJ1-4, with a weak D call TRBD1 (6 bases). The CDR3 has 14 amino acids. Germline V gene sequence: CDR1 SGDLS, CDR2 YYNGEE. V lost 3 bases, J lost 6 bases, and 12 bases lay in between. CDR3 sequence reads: CASSDRTDDEKLFF. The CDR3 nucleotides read TGTGCCAGCAGCGACCGGACAGATGATGAAAAACTGTTTTTT.

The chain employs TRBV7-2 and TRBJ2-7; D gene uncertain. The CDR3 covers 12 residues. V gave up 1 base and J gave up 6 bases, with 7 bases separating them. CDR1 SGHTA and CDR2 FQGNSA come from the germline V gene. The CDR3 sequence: CASSLDPREQYF. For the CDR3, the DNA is TGTGCCAGCAGCTTAGATCCCCGCGAGCAGTACTTC.

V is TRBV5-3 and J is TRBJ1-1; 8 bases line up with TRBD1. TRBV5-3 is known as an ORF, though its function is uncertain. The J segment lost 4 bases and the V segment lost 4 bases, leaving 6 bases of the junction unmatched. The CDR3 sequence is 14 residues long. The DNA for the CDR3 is TGTGCCAGAAGCGCCACAGGGGGGCTCACTGAAGCTTTCTTT. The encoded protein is CARSATGGLTEAFF.

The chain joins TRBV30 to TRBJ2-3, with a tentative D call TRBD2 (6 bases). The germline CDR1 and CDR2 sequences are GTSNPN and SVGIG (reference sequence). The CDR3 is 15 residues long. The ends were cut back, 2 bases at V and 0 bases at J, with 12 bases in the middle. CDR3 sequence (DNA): TGTGCCTGGAGTCTCCGTGCGGGGAGCACAGATACGCAGTATTTT. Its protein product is CAWSLRAGSTDTQYF.

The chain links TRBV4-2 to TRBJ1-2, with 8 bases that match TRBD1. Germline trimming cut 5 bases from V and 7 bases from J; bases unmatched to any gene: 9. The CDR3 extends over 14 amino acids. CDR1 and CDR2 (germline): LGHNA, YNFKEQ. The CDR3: CASSYPGQDVGYTF. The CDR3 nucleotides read TGTGCCAGCAGCTATCCGGGACAGGATGTTGGCTACACCTTC.

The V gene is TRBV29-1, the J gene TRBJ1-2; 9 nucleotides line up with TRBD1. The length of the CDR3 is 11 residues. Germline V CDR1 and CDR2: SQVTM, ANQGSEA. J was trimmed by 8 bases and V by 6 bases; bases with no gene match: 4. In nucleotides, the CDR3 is TGCAGCGTGGGACAGGGTGGGGGCTACACCTTC. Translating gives CSVGQGGGYTF.

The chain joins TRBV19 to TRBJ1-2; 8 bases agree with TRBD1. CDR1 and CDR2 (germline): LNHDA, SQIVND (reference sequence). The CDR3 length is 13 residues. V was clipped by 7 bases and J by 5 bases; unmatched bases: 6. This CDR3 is CASKRQGRYGYTF. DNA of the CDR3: TGTGCCAGTAAAAGACAGGGGCGATATGGCTACACCTTC.

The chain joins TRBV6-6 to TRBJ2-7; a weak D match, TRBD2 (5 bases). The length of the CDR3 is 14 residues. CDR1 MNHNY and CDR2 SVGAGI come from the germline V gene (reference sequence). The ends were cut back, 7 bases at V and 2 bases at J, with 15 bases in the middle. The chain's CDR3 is CASTRTGSAYEQYF. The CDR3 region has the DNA TGTGCCAGCACCCGGACTGGAAGCGCCTACGAGCAGTACTTC.

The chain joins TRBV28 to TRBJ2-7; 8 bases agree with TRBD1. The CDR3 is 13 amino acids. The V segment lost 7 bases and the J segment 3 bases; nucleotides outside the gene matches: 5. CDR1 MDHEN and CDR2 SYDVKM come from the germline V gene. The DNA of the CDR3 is TGTGCCAGCACCGGGACAGGCCTCTACGAGCAGTACTTC. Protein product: CASTGTGLYEQYF.

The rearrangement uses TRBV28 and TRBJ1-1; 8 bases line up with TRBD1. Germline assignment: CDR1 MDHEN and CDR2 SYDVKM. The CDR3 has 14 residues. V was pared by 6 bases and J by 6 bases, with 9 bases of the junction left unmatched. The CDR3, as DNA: TGTGCCAGCAGCCCTAGACAGGGGAGGGCTGAAGCTTTCTTT. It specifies CASSPRQGRAEAFF.

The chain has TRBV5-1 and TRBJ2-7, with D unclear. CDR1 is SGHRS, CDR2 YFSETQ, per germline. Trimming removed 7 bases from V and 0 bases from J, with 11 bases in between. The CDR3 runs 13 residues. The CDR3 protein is CASGLVGSYEQYF. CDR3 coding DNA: TGCGCCAGCGGGCTCGTAGGCTCCTACGAGCAGTACTTC.

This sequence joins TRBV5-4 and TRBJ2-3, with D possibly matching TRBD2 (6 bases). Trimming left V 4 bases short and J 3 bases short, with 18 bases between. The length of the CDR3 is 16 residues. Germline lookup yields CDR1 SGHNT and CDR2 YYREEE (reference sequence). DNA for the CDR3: TGTGCCAGCAGCGGCTTTGGCGGGGTTGGGACAGATACGCAGTATTTT. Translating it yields CASSGFGGVGTDTQYF.

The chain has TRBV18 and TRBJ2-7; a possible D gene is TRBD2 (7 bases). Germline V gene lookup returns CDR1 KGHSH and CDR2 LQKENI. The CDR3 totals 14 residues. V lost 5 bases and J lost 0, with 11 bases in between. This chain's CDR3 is CASSAGASSYEQYF. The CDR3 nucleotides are TGTGCCAGCTCAGCGGGGGCTAGCTCCTACGAGCAGTACTTC.

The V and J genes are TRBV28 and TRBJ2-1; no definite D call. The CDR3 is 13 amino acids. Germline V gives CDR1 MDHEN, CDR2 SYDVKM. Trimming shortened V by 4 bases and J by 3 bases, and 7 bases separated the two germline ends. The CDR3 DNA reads TGTGCCAGCAGTTCGTCAGACTACAATGAGCAGTTCTTC. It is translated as CASSSSDYNEQFF.

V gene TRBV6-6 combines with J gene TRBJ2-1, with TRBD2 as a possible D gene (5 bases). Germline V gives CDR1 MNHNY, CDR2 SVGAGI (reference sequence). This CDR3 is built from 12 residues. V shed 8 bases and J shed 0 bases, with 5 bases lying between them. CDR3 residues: CASGLSYNEQFF. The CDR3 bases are TGTGCCAGCGGACTCTCCTACAATGAGCAGTTCTTC.

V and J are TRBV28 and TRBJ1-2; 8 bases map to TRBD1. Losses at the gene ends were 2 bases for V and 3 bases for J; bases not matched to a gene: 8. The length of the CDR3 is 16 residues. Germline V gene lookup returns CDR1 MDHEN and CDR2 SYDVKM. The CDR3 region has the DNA TGTGCCAGCAGTTTACTTCGCCAGGGGGCCTACTATGGCTACACCTTC. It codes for CASSLLRQGAYYGYTF.

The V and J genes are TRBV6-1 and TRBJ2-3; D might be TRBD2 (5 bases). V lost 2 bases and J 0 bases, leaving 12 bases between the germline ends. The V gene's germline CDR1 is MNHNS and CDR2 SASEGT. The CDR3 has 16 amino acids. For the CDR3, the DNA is TGTGCCAGCAGTGAAAGAAGAGGGAGAAGCACAGATACGCAGTATTTT. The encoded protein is CASSERRGRSTDTQYF.

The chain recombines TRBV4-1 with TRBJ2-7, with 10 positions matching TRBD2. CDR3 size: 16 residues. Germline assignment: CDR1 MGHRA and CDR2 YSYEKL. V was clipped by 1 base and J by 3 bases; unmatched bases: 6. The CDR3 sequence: CASSQAEAGGIYEQYF. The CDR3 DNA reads TGCGCCAGCAGCCAAGCAGAAGCGGGAGGGATCTACGAGCAGTACTTC.

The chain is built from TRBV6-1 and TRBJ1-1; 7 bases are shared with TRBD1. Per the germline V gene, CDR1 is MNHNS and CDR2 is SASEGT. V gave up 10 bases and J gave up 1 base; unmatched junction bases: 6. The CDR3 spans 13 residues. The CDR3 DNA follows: TGTGCCACCAACAGGGGTAGGAACACTGAAGCTTTCTTT. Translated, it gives CATNRGRNTEAFF.

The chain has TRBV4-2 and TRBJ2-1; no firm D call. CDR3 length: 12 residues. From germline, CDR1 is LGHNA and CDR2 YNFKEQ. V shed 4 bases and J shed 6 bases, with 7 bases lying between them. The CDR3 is CASSRRGNEQFF. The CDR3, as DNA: TGTGCCAGCAGCCGTCGAGGCAATGAGCAGTTCTTC.

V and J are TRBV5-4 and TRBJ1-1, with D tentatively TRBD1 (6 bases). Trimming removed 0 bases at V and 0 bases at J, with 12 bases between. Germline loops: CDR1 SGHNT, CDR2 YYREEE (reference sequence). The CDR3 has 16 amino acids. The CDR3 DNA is TGTGCCAGCAGCTTGGGGAACAGGGCCATGAACACTGAAGCTTTCTTT. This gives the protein CASSLGNRAMNTEAFF.

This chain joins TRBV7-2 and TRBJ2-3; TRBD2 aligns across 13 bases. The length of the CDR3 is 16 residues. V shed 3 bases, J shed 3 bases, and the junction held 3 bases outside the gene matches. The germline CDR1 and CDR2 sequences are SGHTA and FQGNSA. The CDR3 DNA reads TGTGCCAGCAGCTTCGGACTAGCGGGAGTAACAGATACGCAGTATTTT. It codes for CASSFGLAGVTDTQYF.

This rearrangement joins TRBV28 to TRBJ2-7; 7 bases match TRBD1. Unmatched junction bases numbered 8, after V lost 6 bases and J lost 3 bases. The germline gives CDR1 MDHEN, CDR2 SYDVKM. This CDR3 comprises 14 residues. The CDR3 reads CASSAGTAFYEQYF. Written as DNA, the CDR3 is TGTGCCAGCAGCGCCGGGACAGCCTTCTACGAGCAGTACTTC.

Here the CDR3 reads CASSGRIYEQYF. CDR3 DNA sequence: TGTGCCAGTAGCGGGAGAATTTACGAGCAGTACTTC. The J gene is TRBJ2-7, the V gene TRBV19, with D maybe TRBD2 (6 bases). The germline V and J ends were trimmed by 6 bases and 4 bases, with 10 bases remaining between them. The CDR3 is 12 amino acids. Germline V gene data show CDR1 as LNHDA and CDR2 as SQIVND (reference sequence).

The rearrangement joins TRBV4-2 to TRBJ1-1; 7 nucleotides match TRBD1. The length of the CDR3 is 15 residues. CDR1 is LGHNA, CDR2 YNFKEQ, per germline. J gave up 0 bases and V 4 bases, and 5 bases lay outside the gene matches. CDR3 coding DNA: TGTGCCAGCAGCCCTAGGGACAGATTGAACACTGAAGCTTTCTTT. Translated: CASSPRDRLNTEAFF.

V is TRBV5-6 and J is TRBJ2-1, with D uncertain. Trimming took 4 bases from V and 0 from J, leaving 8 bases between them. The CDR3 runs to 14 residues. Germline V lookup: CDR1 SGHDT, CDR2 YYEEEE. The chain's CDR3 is CASSPVGSYNEQFF. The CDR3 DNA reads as TGTGCCAGCAGCCCGGTTGGCTCCTACAATGAGCAGTTCTTC.